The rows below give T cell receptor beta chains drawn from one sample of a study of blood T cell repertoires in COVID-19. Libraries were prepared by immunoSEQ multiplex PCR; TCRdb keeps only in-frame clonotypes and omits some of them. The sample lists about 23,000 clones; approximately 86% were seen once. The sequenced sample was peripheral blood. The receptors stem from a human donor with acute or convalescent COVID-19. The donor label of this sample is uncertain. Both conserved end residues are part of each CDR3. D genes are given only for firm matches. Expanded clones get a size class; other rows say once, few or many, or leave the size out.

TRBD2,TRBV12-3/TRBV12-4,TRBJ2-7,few,CASSSPPSGEYF,TGTGCCAGCAGTTCTCCCCCTAGCGGGGAGTACTTC
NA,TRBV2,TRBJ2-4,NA,CASSVQGGYENIQYF,TGTGCCAGCAGTGTCCAGGGAGGTTATGAAAACATTCAGTACTTC
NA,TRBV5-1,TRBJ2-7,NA,CASSLGWTGERSEQYF,TGCGCCAGCAGCTTGGGATGGACGGGGGAGCGGTCGGAGCAGTACTTC
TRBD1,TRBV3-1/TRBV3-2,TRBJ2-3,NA,CASSQGQGADTQYF,TGTGCCAGCAGCCAAGGACAGGGAGCAGATACGCAGTATTTT
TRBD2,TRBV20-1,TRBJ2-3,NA,CSASAASGGANTQYF,TGCAGTGCTAGTGCGGCTAGCGGGGGGGCAAATACGCAGTATTTT
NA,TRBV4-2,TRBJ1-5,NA,CASSQDIDQPQHF,TGTGCCAGCAGCCAAGATATTGATCAGCCCCAGCATTTT
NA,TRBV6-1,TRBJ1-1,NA,CASSEQGINTEAFF,TGTGCCAGCAGTGAACAGGGTATTAACACTGAAGCTTTCTTT
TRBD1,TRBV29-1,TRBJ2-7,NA,CSVRQGSNEQYF,TGCAGCGTCCGACAGGGCTCCAACGAGCAGTACTTC
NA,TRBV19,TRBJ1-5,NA,CASSMGRHQPQHF,TGTGCCAGTAGTATGGGGCGTCATCAGCCCCAGCATTTT
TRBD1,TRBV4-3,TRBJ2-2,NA,CASSPGQGTGELFF,TGCGCCAGCAGCCCGGGACAGGGGACCGGGGAGCTGTTTTTT
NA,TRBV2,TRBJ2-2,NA,CASSVGGRVTGELFF,TGTGCCAGCAGTGTAGGGGGGAGGGTGACCGGGGAGCTGTTTTTT
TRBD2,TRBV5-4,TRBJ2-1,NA,CASSLLRGGSYNEQFF,TGTGCCAGCAGCTTGCTGCGGGGGGGATCCTACAATGAGCAGTTCTTC
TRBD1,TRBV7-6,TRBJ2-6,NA,CASSLVAKTGGRNSGANVLTF,TGTGCCAGCAGCTTAGTCGCCAAGACAGGGGGGAGAAACTCTGGGGCCAACGTCCTGACTTTC
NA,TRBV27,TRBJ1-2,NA,CASSLTAAEGYTF,TGTGCCAGCAGTTTAACAGCGGCGGAAGGCTACACCTTC
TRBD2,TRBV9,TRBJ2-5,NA,CASSVDTGGGETQYF,TGTGCCAGCAGCGTAGATACGGGGGGAGGAGAGACCCAGTACTTC
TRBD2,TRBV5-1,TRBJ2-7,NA,CASSSLVSSGSYEQYF,TGCGCCAGCAGCTCCCTAGTTTCTAGCGGGAGCTACGAGCAGTACTTC
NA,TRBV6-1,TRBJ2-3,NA,CASSEAVVGRYNF,TGTGCCAGCAGTGAAGCTGTGGTGGGCCGCTACAATTTT
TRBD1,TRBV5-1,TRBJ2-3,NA,CASSLDRGTDTQYF,TGCGCCAGCAGCCTAGACAGGGGCACAGATACGCAGTATTTT
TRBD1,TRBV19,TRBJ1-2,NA,CASSEPGQGAVWGGYTF,TGTGCCAGTAGTGAACCGGGACAGGGGGCTGTGTGGGGTGGCTACACCTTC
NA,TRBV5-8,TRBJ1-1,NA,CASSRPGGNTEAFF,TGTGCCAGCAGCCGCCCGGGAGGGAACACTGAAGCTTTCTTT
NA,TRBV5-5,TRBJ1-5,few,CASSWTDYSNQPQHF,TGTGCCAGCAGCTGGACAGATTATAGCAATCAGCCCCAGCATTTT
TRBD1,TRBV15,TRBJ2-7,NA,CATSREVDRAGSEQYF,TGTGCCACCAGCAGAGAAGTGGACAGGGCCGGGTCCGAGCAGTACTTC
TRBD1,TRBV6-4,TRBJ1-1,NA,CASSDNQGAAEAFF,TGTGCCAGCAGTGACAACCAGGGGGCGGCTGAAGCTTTCTTT
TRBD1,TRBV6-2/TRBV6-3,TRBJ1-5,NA,CASSKTGGYQPQHF,TGTGCCAGCAGTAAAACAGGGGGTTATCAGCCCCAGCATTTT
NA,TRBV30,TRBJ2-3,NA,CAWSFGGLRTDTQYF,TGTGCCTGGAGTTTCGGGGGGCTCCGCACAGATACGCAGTATTTT
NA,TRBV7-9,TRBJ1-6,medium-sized,CASSLTDTNNSPLHF,TGTGCCAGCAGCCTAACCGACACAAATAATTCACCCCTCCACTTT
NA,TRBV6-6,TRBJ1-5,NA,CASSYSGPDQPQHF,TGTGCCAGCAGTTACTCTGGGCCCGATCAGCCCCAGCATTTT
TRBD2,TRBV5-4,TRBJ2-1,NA,CASSLSLAGGRNEQFF,TGTGCCAGCAGCTTGAGCCTAGCGGGAGGGAGGAATGAGCAGTTCTTC
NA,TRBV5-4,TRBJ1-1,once,CASSLEGVGEAFF,TGTGCCAGCAGCTTGGAGGGGGTGGGTGAAGCTTTCTTT
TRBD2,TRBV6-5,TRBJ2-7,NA,CASSYSASGPYEQYF,TGTGCCAGCAGTTACTCTGCTAGCGGTCCCTACGAGCAGTACTTC
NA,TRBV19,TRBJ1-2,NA,CASSPQGRDYGYTF,TGTGCCAGTAGTCCACAGGGAAGGGACTATGGCTACACCTTC